This T cell receptor beta chain originates from a study of blood T cell repertoires in COVID-19. This CDR3 region has 15 residues. V dropped 2 bases and J dropped 5 bases, with 12 bases sitting between them. Per germline, CDR1 SEHNR and CDR2 FQNEAQ (reference sequence). In the authors' workflow: Amplification of reference gene primers provided the estimated nucleated cell counts. Profiling relied on immunoSEQ multiplex PCR, and the TCRdb table lists in-frame clones only, not all of them. Clone size and the V and J calls come from that table; the DNA yielded D and trimming. This repertoire shows under 150,000 clones, roughly nine tenths found once; its top ten account for roughly 3%.

The chain links TRBV7-9 to TRBJ2-2, with TRBD1 as a possible D gene (6 bases). This TCR came from a woman aged 60-75 years with active COVID-19. Material: peripheral blood. CDR3 DNA: TGTGCCAGCAGCTTACCAGGGGCTGGGACCGGGGAGCTGTTTTTT. Protein sequence: CASSLPGAGTGELFF.